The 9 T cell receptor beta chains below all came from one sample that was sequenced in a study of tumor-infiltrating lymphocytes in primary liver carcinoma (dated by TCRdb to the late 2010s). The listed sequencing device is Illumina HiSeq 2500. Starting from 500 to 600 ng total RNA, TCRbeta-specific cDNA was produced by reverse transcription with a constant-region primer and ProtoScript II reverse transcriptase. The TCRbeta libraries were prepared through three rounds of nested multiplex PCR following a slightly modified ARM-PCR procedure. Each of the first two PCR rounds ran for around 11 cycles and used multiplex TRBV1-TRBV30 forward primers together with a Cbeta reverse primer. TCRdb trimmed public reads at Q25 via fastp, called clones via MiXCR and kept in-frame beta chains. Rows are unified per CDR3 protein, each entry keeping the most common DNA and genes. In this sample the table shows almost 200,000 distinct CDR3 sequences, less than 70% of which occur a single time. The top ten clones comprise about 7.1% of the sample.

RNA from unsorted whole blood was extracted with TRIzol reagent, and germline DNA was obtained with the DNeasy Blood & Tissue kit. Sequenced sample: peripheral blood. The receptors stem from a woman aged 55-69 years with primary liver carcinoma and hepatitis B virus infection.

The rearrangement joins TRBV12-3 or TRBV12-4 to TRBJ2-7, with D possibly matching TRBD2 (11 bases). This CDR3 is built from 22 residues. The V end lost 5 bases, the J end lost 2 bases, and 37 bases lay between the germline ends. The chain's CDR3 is CASSPGQGVIPLGLAVPYEQYF. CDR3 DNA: TGTGCCAGCAGTCCCGGACAGGGGGTGATTCCACTGGGACTAGCGGTCCCCTACGAGCAGTACTTC.

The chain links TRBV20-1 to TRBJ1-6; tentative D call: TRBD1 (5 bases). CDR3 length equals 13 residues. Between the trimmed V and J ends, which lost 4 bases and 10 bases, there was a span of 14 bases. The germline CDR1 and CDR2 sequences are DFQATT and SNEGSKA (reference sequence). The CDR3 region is CSATLRRDSPLHF. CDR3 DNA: TGCAGTGCTACCCTCCGAAGGGACTCACCCCTCCACTTT.

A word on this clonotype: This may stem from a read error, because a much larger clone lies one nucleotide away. CDR3 residues: CASSYQQGLFNVLTF. In nucleotides, the CDR3 is TGTGCCAGCAGTTACCAACAAGGGCTCTTCAACGTCCTGACTTTC. The chain couples TRBV6-5 to TRBJ2-6; D call uncertain. This CDR3 is 15 amino acids long. Germline CDR1 MNHEY, CDR2 SVGAGI. V dropped 2 bases and J dropped 9 bases, with 14 bases sitting between them.

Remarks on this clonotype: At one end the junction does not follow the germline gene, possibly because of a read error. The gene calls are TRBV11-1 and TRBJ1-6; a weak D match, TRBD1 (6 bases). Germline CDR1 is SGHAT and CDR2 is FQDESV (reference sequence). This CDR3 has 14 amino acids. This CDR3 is CASSFRGGSSRLHF. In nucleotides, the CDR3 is TGTGCCAGCAGCTTCAGGGGAGGGAGTTCACGCCTCCACTTT.

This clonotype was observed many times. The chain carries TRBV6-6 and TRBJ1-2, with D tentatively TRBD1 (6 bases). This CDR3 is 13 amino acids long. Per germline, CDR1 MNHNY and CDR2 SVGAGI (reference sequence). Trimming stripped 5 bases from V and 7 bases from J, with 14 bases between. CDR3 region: CASSETGTVGYTF. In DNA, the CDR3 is TGTGCCAGCAGTGAAACAGGGACGGTTGGCTACACCTTC.

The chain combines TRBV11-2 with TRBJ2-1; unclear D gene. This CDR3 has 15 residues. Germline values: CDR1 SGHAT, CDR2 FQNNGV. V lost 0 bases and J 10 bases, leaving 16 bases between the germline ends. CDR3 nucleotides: TGTGCCAGCAGCTTAGAACCAGTGGCGCACGAAGAGCAGTTCTTC. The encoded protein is CASSLEPVAHEEQFF.

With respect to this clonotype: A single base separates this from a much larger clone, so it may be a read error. The CDR3 DNA sequence: TGTGCCAGCGGGACTAGCGTACACAATGAGCAGTTCTTC. This sequence encodes CASGTSVHNEQFF. The chain links TRBV12-3 or TRBV12-4 to TRBJ2-1; TRBD2 matches at 10 bases. J was trimmed by 5 bases and V by 8 bases; bases with no gene match: 3. There are 13 residues in the CDR3.

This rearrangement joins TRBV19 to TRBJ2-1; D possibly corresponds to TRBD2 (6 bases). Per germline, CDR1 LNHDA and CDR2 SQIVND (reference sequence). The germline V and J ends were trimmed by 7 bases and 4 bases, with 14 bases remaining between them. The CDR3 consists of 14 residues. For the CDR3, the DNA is TGTGCCAGTAAATTCGCAGGAGGGTACAATGAGCAGTTCTTC. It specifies CASKFAGGYNEQFF.

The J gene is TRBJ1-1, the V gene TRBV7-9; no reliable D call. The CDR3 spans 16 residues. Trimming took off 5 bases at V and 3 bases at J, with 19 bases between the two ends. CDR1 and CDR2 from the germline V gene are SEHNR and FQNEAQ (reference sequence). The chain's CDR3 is CASSPVKPTADTEAFF. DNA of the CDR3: TGTGCCAGCAGCCCGGTCAAGCCAACAGCGGACACTGAAGCTTTCTTT.